This T cell receptor beta chain appears in the sequencing data of a study of T cell responses to AZD1222 COVID-19 vaccine. V lost 2 bases and J 6 bases, leaving 14 bases between the germline ends. The CDR3 has 14 amino acids. Germline assignment: CDR1 SGHRS and CDR2 YFSETQ. TCRdb's table, derived via immunoSEQ multiplex PCR, lists solely in-frame clones and lacks some. The sample carries roughly 150,000 clones, 85% to 90% recorded once. The sequence came from an adult who received the AZD1222 COVID-19 vaccine. This sample comprised peripheral blood, obtained 28 days after the second AZD1222 dose. The chain employs TRBV5-1 and TRBJ1-2; no definite D call. CDR3 nucleotides: TGCGCCAGCAGCTTCATTGGCTCGACCGATGGCTACACCTTC. This encodes CASSFIGSTDGYTF.